Sequencing of this TCR beta chain was carried out in a study of memory CD4+ T cells and cytomegalovirus serostatus. Looked up from germline, CDR1 is MDHEN and CDR2 is SYDVKM. Trimming took 3 bases from V and 4 from J; bases not matched to a gene: 5. This CDR3 contains 14 residues. Single viable CD3+CD4+CD8-CD45RO+ cells were sorted as the memory CD4+ T cells. Findings and caveats of the study: Suggested: most of the CMV-linked TCR signature lies in CD4+ memory cells.

Concerning this clone itself: Antigen unknown.

TCRdb's table, derived via immunoSEQ multiplex PCR, lists solely in-frame clones and lacks some. The sample records 40,000 to 45,000 clones, 76% being singletons. The clonotype originates from an adult in good health and CMV-seronegative. The chain joins TRBV28 to TRBJ1-1; 7 positions agree with TRBD1. Sequenced input: memory CD4+ T cells from blood. CDR3 bases: TGTGCCAGCAGTTTCCACAGGGGAGGCACTGAAGCTTTCTTT. It yields the protein CASSFHRGGTEAFF.